The 19 T cell receptor beta chains presented below share a single source sample, sequenced in a study of shared clonotypes between healthy human individuals. The data were produced by immunoSEQ multiplex PCR, yet TCRdb's version contains in-frame clones alone and is incomplete. Of 900,000 to 1,200,000 clones in the sample, 75% to 80% were seen once. Sequencing used memory CD4+ T cells from PBMCs. Subset of the sample: CD45RA-negative fraction. These receptors were collected from a man between 18 and 29 years old in good health. Some clones in this sample may be carry-over from other donors' samples.

The table lists this clone with a count of one. The chain recombines TRBV5-1 with TRBJ2-5; D is unresolved. Germline CDR1 is SGHRS and CDR2 is YFSETQ. Trimming pared 4 bases from V and 1 base from J, leaving 14 bases between. There are 15 residues in the CDR3. The CDR3 nucleotides read TGCGCCAGCAGCGGGGATGGGTGGGGCCAAGAGACCCAGTACTTC. It is translated as CASSGDGWGQETQYF.

As for this clone: Additional DNA sequences in this sample encode the identical CDR3. CDR3 sequence: CASSLSPGVNTEAFF. Here the CDR3 DNA reads TGTGCCAGCAGCTTATCCCCAGGAGTGAACACTGAAGCTTTCTTT. The chain employs TRBV7-2 and TRBJ1-1; D gene uncertain. The CDR3 has 15 residues. The germline V gene encodes CDR1 SGHTA and CDR2 FQGNSA. V was pared by 2 bases and J by 0 bases, with 10 bases between.

This clone was seen only once. The V call is TRBV5-4, the J call TRBJ1-3; the D is unclear. Germline loops: CDR1 SGHNT, CDR2 YYREEE (reference sequence). The germline V and J ends were trimmed by 5 bases and 0 bases, with 9 bases remaining between them. This CDR3 has 14 amino acids. CDR3 residues: CASSPDPSGNTIYF. In DNA form, the CDR3 reads TGTGCCAGCAGTCCCGACCCCTCTGGAAACACCATATATTTT.

This clone was seen a handful of times. The CDR3 reads CASSSRGSRAYEQYF. DNA for the CDR3: TGTGCCAGCAGCTCGCGAGGGAGTAGGGCCTACGAGCAGTACTTC. This chain connects TRBV7-9 to TRBJ2-7; D perhaps matches TRBD2 (5 bases). Per germline, CDR1 SEHNR and CDR2 FQNEAQ (reference sequence). The CDR3 extends over 15 amino acids. V was shortened by 4 bases and J by 2 bases, with 15 bases between the two germline ends.

This clone was found a few times. The chain uses TRBV9 and TRBJ2-3; 9 bases agree with TRBD2. The junction had 17 bases not matched to a gene; V was cut back by 4 bases and J by 5 bases. The length of the CDR3 is 18 residues. Per the germline V gene, CDR1 is SGDLS and CDR2 is YYNGEE. CDR3 nucleotides: TGTGCCAGCAGCCTTCGAGGTGGTAGCGGGAGAGACCTAGATACGCAGTATTTT. The encoded protein is CASSLRGGSGRDLDTQYF.

Note on this clone: Given a much more abundant clone one base away, this may be a read error. This chain links TRBV28 with TRBJ2-2; D is tentatively TRBD1 or TRBD2 (5 bases each). In germline, CDR1 is MDHEN, CDR2 SYDVKM. CDR3 size: 14 residues. The CDR3 spells CASSLVQGPGELSF. The CDR3 coding sequence is TGTGCCAGCAGTTTAGTTCAGGGTCCCGGGGAGCTGTCTTTT.

This chain joins TRBV11-3 and TRBJ2-1; 13 positions agree with TRBD2. Per germline, CDR1 SGHNT and CDR2 YENEEA. Unmatched junction bases numbered 5, after V lost 5 bases and J lost 4 bases. The CDR3 is made up of 16 amino acids. CDR3 sequence reads: CASSPGTSGAYNEQFF. CDR3 DNA sequence: TGTGCCAGCAGCCCAGGGACTAGCGGGGCGTACAATGAGCAGTTCTTC.

The V and J genes are TRBV9 and TRBJ2-5; D remains ambiguous. The CDR3 is 13 amino acids. With 1 base removed from V and 5 bases from J, the gap between germline ends came to 9 bases. Germline-derived CDR1 and CDR2 are SGDLS and YYNGEE. As DNA, the CDR3 is TGTGCCAGCAGCGTAACGGAGTCGGAGACCCAGTACTTC. Translation: CASSVTESETQYF.

The CDR3 here is CASSQVSTGTYEQYF. In DNA, the CDR3 is TGCGCCAGCAGCCAAGTCTCTACAGGAACCTACGAGCAGTACTTC. This chain uses TRBV4-1 with TRBJ2-7; D is possibly TRBD1 (5 bases). V lost 1 base, J lost 2 bases, and 12 bases lay in between. Looked up from germline, CDR1 is MGHRA and CDR2 is YSYEKL. This CDR3 contains 15 residues.

There are a few counts of this clone. The chain employs TRBV5-6 and TRBJ1-2; the D gene is possibly TRBD1 (6 bases). The germline gives CDR1 SGHDT, CDR2 YYEEEE. This CDR3 is 14 amino acids long. V was shortened by 5 bases and J by 3 bases, with 14 bases between the two germline ends. This CDR3 reads CASSIQGIDYGYTF. DNA for the CDR3: TGTGCCAGCAGTATCCAGGGGATCGACTATGGCTACACCTTC.

This clone has a single count. CDR3 protein: CASRRTPGDGYTF. The CDR3 DNA reads TGTGCCAGCAGACGAACACCGGGGGACGGCTACACCTTC. V and J are TRBV5-5 and TRBJ1-2, with D possibly TRBD1 on 5 matching bases. CDR1 SGHKS and CDR2 YYEKEE come from the germline V gene (reference sequence). The CDR3 totals 13 residues. V lost 5 bases and J 8 bases, leaving 16 bases between the germline ends.

The CDR3 here is CASSPGQPNEKLFF. Written as DNA, the CDR3 is TGTGCCAGCAGCCCGGGACAGCCGAATGAAAAACTGTTTTTT. V gene TRBV28 combines with J gene TRBJ1-4, with 7 nucleotides matching TRBD1. There are 14 residues in the CDR3. Looked up from germline, CDR1 is MDHEN and CDR2 is SYDVKM. V trimming: 6 bases; J trimming: 5 bases; junction bases outside the gene matches: 6.

V is TRBV13 and J is TRBJ2-3; 7 bases are shared with TRBD2. The CDR3 sequence is 13 residues long. The germline V gene encodes CDR1 PRHDT and CDR2 FYEKMQ (reference sequence). Losses at the gene ends were 1 base for V and 11 bases for J; bases not matched to a gene: 6. CDR3 in amino acids: CASSLAGGEKQYF. The CDR3 nucleotides are TGTGCCAGCAGCTTAGCGGGAGGCGAGAAGCAGTATTTT.

The table lists this clone with a few counts. The rearrangement links TRBV30 to TRBJ2-2, with D maybe TRBD1 (6 bases). This CDR3 spans 13 amino acids. Trimming removed 5 bases at V and 7 bases at J, with 14 bases between. Germline CDR1 and CDR2: GTSNPN and SVGIG (reference sequence). CDR3 bases: TGTGCCTGGGAGGGACAAACTGGCGGGGAGCTGTTTTTT. It codes for CAWEGQTGGELFF. The whole variable domain, remainder taken from reference TRBV30 and TRBJ2-2, is SQTIHQWPATLVQPVGSPLSLECTVEGTSNPNLYWYRQAAGRGLQLLFYSVGIGQISSEVPQNLSASRPQDRQFILSSKKLLLSDSGFYLCAWEGQTGGELFFGEGSRLTVL.

This clone was recorded a few times. The same CDR3 can be traced to other DNA sequences in this sample. The gene calls are TRBV27 and TRBJ2-1; D gene ambiguous. The CDR3 runs to 14 residues. Trimming shortened V by 5 bases and J by 1 base, and 9 bases separated the two germline ends. Germline V gene data show CDR1 as MNHEY and CDR2 as SMNVEV (reference sequence). CDR3 coding DNA: TGTGCCAGCAGTCGACTTGGGTCCTACAATGAGCAGTTCTTC. Translated: CASSRLGSYNEQFF.

The J gene is TRBJ2-3, the V gene TRBV7-8, with 8 bases fitting TRBD2. With 5 bases clipped from V and 6 bases from J, the junction kept 13 bases outside the gene matches. The CDR3 totals 16 residues. Germline V gene data show CDR1 as SGHVS and CDR2 as FQNEAQ. CDR3 nucleotides: TGTGCCAGCAGCCCCCGGGGGGCGGGAGGCTCGGATACGCAGTATTTT. Its translation is CASSPRGAGGSDTQYF.

J is TRBJ1-1 and V is TRBV6-6; D is undetermined. The V gene lost 0 bases and the J gene lost 0 bases, with 8 bases spanning the gap. Germline loops: CDR1 MNHNY, CDR2 SVGAGI (reference sequence). This CDR3 region has 15 residues. CDR3 residues: CASSYSLEVNTEAFF. CDR3 in DNA: TGTGCCAGCAGTTACTCTTTGGAGGTGAACACTGAAGCTTTCTTT.

This clone was detected once. The chain has TRBV6-5 and TRBJ2-7; TRBD1 might be the D (6 bases). The CDR3 consists of 16 residues. The V gene lost 0 bases and the J gene lost 2 bases, with 14 bases spanning the gap. Looked up from germline, CDR1 is MNHEY and CDR2 is SVGAGI. The CDR3 region is CASSYSMGAGAYEQYF. The CDR3 DNA reads as TGTGCCAGCAGTTACTCGATGGGGGCAGGAGCCTACGAGCAGTACTTC.

This clone came up once. The chain combines TRBV18 with TRBJ2-5, with D unclear. Germline V gene sequence: CDR1 KGHSH, CDR2 LQKENI. V was pared by 5 bases and J by 1 base, with 11 bases between. The CDR3 length is 14 residues. In DNA form, the CDR3 reads TGTGCCAGCTCATCTTTGGCGATCCAAGAGACCCAGTACTTC. Encoded protein: CASSSLAIQETQYF.